This T cell receptor beta chain was recorded in a study of brain T cells in children with intractable seizures. Overall study findings and caveats: HCMV serostatus was not known, and viral specificity came from CDR3 similarity only.

Per the germline V gene, CDR1 is LNHDA and CDR2 is SQIVND (reference sequence). The CDR3 has 14 amino acids. Trimming removed 8 bases from V and 1 base from J, with 14 bases in between. Clones were read by immunoSEQ multiplex PCR, and TCRdb kept only the in-frame ones, dropping some. The repertoire has 340,000 or so clones, over 90% of them found once; the top ten carry around 6%. Comments on this clone: Its target is not known.

Stated time point: blood from clinic visit 5 months post-surgery; TSC patient then seizure free. The TCR sequence derives from a boy younger than two with tuberous sclerosis and intractable seizures. The chain couples TRBV19 to TRBJ1-1; maybe TRBD1 (6 bases). Sample: peripheral blood, taken about 5 months after surgery. The CDR3 is CASSLAGENTEAFF. The CDR3 DNA reads TGTGCCAGTTCGTTGGCAGGGGAGAACACTGAAGCTTTCTTT.